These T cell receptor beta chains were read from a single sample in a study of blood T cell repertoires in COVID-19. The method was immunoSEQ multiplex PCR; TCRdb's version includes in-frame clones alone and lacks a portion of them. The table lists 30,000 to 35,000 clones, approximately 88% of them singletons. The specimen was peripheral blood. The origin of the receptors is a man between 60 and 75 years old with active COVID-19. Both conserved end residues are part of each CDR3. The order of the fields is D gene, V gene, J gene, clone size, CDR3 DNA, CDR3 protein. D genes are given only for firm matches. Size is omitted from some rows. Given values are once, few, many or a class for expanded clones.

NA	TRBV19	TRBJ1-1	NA	TGTGCCAGTAGCTCGCCAGGGCTGTCATCCGACACTGAAGCTTTCTTT	CASSSPGLSSDTEAFF
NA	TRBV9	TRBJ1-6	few	TGTGCCAGCAGCCCAAGGCCAGGGCTGTCCTATAATTCACCCCTCCACTTT	CASSPRPGLSYNSPLHF
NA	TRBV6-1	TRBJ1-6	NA	TGTGCCAGCAGTGAAGACGGCTCAGGGAGGTTGTGG	CASSEDGSGRLW
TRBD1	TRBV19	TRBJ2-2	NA	TGTGCCACCGCCCTTAGACAGGGTGGGGCCGGGGAGCTGTTTTTT	CATALRQGGAGELFF
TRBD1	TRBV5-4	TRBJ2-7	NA	TGTGCCAGCAGCCGGCAGGGGGCGATTAACGAGCAGTACTTC	CASSRQGAINEQYF
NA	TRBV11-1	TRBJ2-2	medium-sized	TGTGCCAGCAGCTTAGGCGCGGGCACCGGGGAGCTGTTTTTT	CASSLGAGTGELFF
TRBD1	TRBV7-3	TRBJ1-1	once	TGTGCCAGCAGTTCCACAGGGGGAGTTTCTGAAGCTTTCTTT	CASSSTGGVSEAFF
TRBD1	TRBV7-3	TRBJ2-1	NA	TGTGCCAGCAGCCTGGACAGGGGCTCCTACAATGAGCAGTTCTTC	CASSLDRGSYNEQFF
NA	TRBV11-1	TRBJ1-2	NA	TGTGCCAGCAGCTTGGGGGGAAGCTACACCTTC	CASSLGGSYTF
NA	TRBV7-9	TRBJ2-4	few	TGTGCCAGCAGCTCCCCCAGGCATCTAGCCAAAAACATTCAGTACTTC	CASSSPRHLAKNIQYF
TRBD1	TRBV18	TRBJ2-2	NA	TGTGCCAGCTCAGGACAGGGGGCCACCGGGGAGCTGTTTTTT	CASSGQGATGELFF
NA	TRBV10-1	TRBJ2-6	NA	TGCGCCAGCACCCACCCGCCCAGGGTCCCCTCTGGGGCCAACGTCCTGACTTTC	CASTHPPRVPSGANVLTF
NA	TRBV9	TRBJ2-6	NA	TGTGCCAGCAGCGCAGGGGAATCAACTGGGGCCAACGTCCTGACTTTC	CASSAGESTGANVLTF
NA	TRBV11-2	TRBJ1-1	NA	TGTGCCAGCAGCCCACGACTAGACTCTGAAGCTTTCTTT	CASSPRLDSEAFF
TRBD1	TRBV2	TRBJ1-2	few	TGTGCCAGCAGTGATCCGGAACAGGGGGCTGATGGCTACACCTTC	CASSDPEQGADGYTF
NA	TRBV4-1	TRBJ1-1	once	TGCGCCAGCAGCCAAGTACAGGGTTTGTTCCCAGAAGCTTTCTTT	CASSQVQGLFPEAFF
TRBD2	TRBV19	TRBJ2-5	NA	TGTGCCAGTAGTATCCGACTAGCGGGAATCCCCCAAGAGACCCAGTACTTC	CASSIRLAGIPQETQYF
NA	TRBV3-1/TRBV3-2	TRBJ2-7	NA	TGTGCCAGCAGCTCAGGGGTTGAGTTTTTATACGAGCAGTACTTC	CASSSGVEFLYEQYF
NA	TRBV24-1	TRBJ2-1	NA	TGTGCCACCAGTTCGAAGGGGGATACAAAGAATGAGCAGTTCTTC	CATSSKGDTKNEQFF
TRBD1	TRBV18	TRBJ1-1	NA	TGTGCCAGCCAGGGACAGGGGGCAACAGACACTGAAGCTTTCTTT	CASQGQGATDTEAFF
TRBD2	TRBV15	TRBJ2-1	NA	TGTGCCACCAGCCTGTTGGAGCGGGGAGTATGGTCGGTTGAGCAGTTCTTC	CATSLLERGVWSVEQFF
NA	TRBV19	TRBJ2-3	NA	TGTGCCAGTAGAGAGGTGGGAGCGGGTAGCACAGATACGCAGTATTTT	CASREVGAGSTDTQYF
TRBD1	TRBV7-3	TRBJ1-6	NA	TGTGCCAGCAGCTTAATACAGGGGAATTCACCCCTCCACTTT	CASSLIQGNSPLHF
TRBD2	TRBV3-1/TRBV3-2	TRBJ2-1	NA	TGTGCCAGCAGCCGGTGGACTAGCGGGAGGGCCCTCGGTACTGAGCAGTTCTTC	CASSRWTSGRALGTEQFF
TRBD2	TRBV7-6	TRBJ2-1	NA	TGTGCCAGCAGCTTAGATTTAGCGGGGGCTTCTCGAGTGAATGAGCAGTTCTTC	CASSLDLAGASRVNEQFF